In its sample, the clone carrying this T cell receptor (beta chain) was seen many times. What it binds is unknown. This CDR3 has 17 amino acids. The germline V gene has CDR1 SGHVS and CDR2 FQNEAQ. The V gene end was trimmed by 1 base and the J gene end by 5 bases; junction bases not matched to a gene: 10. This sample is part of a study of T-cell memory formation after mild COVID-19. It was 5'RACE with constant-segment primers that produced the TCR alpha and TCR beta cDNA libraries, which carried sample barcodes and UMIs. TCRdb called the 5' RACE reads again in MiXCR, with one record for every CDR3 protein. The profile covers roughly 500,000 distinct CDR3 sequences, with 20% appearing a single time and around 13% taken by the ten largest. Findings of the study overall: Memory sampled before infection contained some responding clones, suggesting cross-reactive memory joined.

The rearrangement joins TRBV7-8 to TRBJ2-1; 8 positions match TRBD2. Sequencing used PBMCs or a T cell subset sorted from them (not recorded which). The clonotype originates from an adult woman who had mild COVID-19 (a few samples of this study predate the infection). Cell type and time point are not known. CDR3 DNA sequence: TGTGCCAGCAGCTTAGTGGCCCCGGGACTAGTTAACAATGAGCAGTTCTTC. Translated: CASSLVAPGLVNNEQFF.